Each of the 11 T cell receptor beta chains below was sequenced from the same sample in a study of CD8+ T cells in alopecia areata. Extracted RNA was reverse transcribed, and the resulting cDNA served as sequencing template. Profiling relied on immunoSEQ multiplex PCR, and the TCRdb table lists in-frame clones only, not all of them. The table has about 99,000 clones, 85% to 90% seen once. Stated treatment: oral pan-JAK inhibitor, 5-10 mg twice daily. The sequencing used CD8+ T cells sorted from blood, collected at approximately week 30, from a patient treated with tofacitinib. The receptors shown here come from a human donor with alopecia areata.

V and J are TRBV2 and TRBJ1-1, with unresolved D. This CDR3 comprises 13 residues. The V end lost 2 bases, the J end lost 7 bases, and 11 bases lay between the germline ends. CDR1 is SNHLY and CDR2 is FYNNEI in the germline V gene. The CDR3 here is CASSEWWADEAFF. The CDR3 DNA reads TGTGCCAGCAGTGAATGGTGGGCAGATGAAGCTTTCTTT.

The rearrangement uses TRBV5-1 and TRBJ1-6; D gene uncertain. V shed 0 bases and J shed 10 bases, with 11 bases lying between them. CDR3 length: 14 amino acids. Germline V gives CDR1 SGHRS, CDR2 YFSETQ. The DNA of the CDR3 is TGCGCCAGCAGCTTGGAGGGTATCGAGTCACCCCTCCACTTT. This translates into CASSLEGIESPLHF.

This clone was observed once. The rearrangement links TRBV5-1 to TRBJ2-7; the D is unclear. Trimming shortened V by 1 base and J by 5 bases, and 13 bases separated the two germline ends. This CDR3 comprises 14 residues. The germline CDR1 and CDR2 sequences are SGHRS and YFSETQ. The CDR3 sequence: CASSLSRTVDEQYF. The CDR3 DNA sequence: TGCGCCAGCAGCTTGTCCCGGACGGTGGACGAGCAGTACTTC. The full variable domain, rest sourced from reference TRBV5-1 and TRBJ2-7, is KAGVTQTPRYLIKTRGQQVTLSCSPISGHRSVSWYQQTPGQGLQFLFEYFSETQRNKGNFPGRFSGRQFSNSRSEMNVSTLELGDSALYLCASSLSRTVDEQYFGPGTRLTVT.

The J gene is TRBJ2-3, the V gene TRBV6-6; no clear D. The V gene lost 5 bases and the J gene lost 2 bases, with 11 bases spanning the gap. This CDR3 has 14 residues. From germline, CDR1 is MNHNY and CDR2 SVGAGI (reference sequence). The CDR3 DNA reads as TGTGCCAGCAGTCTCGGCCTTATCACAGATACGCAGTATTTT. Amino acid sequence: CASSLGLITDTQYF.

This clone was seen only once. Here the CDR3 DNA reads TGTGCCAGCAGTAAGACAGGGGGTAATGAAAAACTGTTTTTT. This translates into CASSKTGGNEKLFF. The chain employs TRBV7-9 and TRBJ1-4; 9 bases map to TRBD1. The CDR3 has 14 amino acids. V shed 6 bases and J 4 bases; nucleotides not matched to a gene: 3. CDR1 SEHNR and CDR2 FQNEAQ come from the germline V gene (reference sequence).

The J gene is TRBJ1-2, the V gene TRBV30, with D unclear. Germline-derived CDR1 and CDR2 are GTSNPN and SVGIG (reference sequence). The V end was cut by 0 bases, the J end by 7 bases, with 18 bases between. The CDR3 is 15 amino acids. Here the CDR3 DNA reads TGTGCCTGGAGTGTGGATGGGGTGGCCCCCTTTGGCTACACCTTC. The encoded protein is CAWSVDGVAPFGYTF. Combining the CDR3 with reference TRBV30 and TRBJ1-2 gives the whole variable domain SQTIHQWPATLVQPVGSPLSLECTVEGTSNPNLYWYRQAAGRGLQLLFYSVGIGQISSEVPQNLSASRPQDRQFILSSKKLLLSDSGFYLCAWSVDGVAPFGYTFGSGTRLTVV.

Of note for this clone: The same CDR3 can be traced to other DNA sequences in this sample. The chain carries TRBV7-9 and TRBJ2-2; no definite D call. This CDR3 is 12 amino acids long. The germline V and J ends were trimmed by 1 base and 6 bases, with 3 bases remaining between them. CDR1 and CDR2 (germline): SEHNR, FQNEAQ (reference sequence). Here the CDR3 reads CASSLGAGELFF. CDR3 in DNA: TGTGCCAGCAGCTTAGGTGCCGGGGAGCTGTTTTTT.

The rearrangement uses TRBV11-2 and TRBJ2-1; 8 bases match TRBD2. Germline CDR1 is SGHAT and CDR2 is FQNNGV. The CDR3 extends over 17 amino acids. Trimming took 0 bases from V and 4 from J; bases not matched to a gene: 8. CDR3 in amino acids: CASSLDALAGRYNEQFF. CDR3 in DNA: TGTGCCAGCAGCTTAGACGCCCTAGCGGGCAGGTACAATGAGCAGTTCTTC.

There are a few counts of this clone. V usage is TRBV29-1 and J usage is TRBJ2-7, with 12 bases matching TRBD1. Trimming cost V 1 base and J 5 bases; bases outside gene matches: 3. Germline CDR1 SQVTM, CDR2 ANQGSEA. The CDR3 is 14 residues long. The CDR3 sequence is CSVEGGTGGNEQYF. The CDR3 nucleotides read TGCAGCGTTGAAGGTGGGACAGGGGGCAACGAGCAGTACTTC.

The rearrangement links TRBV6-1 to TRBJ1-2; D not certain. V gave up 8 bases and J gave up 6 bases, with 10 bases separating them. From germline, CDR1 is MNHNS and CDR2 SASEGT. The CDR3 totals 11 residues. This CDR3 is CASGDPNGYTF. The CDR3 DNA sequence: TGTGCCAGCGGAGACCCCAATGGCTACACCTTC.

The chain has TRBV4-1 and TRBJ1-2; maybe TRBD1 (5 bases). V lost 0 bases to trimming and J lost 4 bases, with 15 bases between them. Germline-derived CDR1 and CDR2 are MGHRA and YSYEKL. The CDR3 loop spans 16 amino acids. This CDR3 reads CASSQDFGGEGYGYTF. CDR3 bases: TGCGCCAGCAGCCAAGACTTCGGGGGTGAAGGCTATGGCTACACCTTC.